This passage covers 10 T cell receptor beta chains from one sample sequenced in a study of T cell repertoires in cytomegalovirus infection. From the reads, TCRdb called clonotypes with MiXCR, one entry per CDR3 protein. The sample has approximately 260,000 distinct CDR3 sequences, approximately 15% seen once. The sequenced material came from CD8+ T cells from PBMCs. The source is a human donor in good health (CMV status not recorded). Some clones in this sample may be carry-over from other donors' samples.

Many counts were recorded for this clonotype. The chain has TRBV7-2 and TRBJ2-7; 11 bases fit TRBD2. This CDR3 region has 16 residues. Germline V gene lookup returns CDR1 SGHTA and CDR2 FQGNSA. J gave up 4 bases and V 2 bases, and 7 bases lay outside the gene matches. The CDR3 DNA sequence: TGTGCCAGCAGCTTATACCTTACTAGCGGGGGTTACGAGCAGTACTTC. It codes for CASSLYLTSGGYEQYF.

The sample holds a few counts of this clonotype. V is TRBV19 and J is TRBJ1-2, with 9 bases matching TRBD1. Trimming at V came to 8 bases and at J to 1 base, leaving 11 bases not matched to a gene. The CDR3 extends over 16 amino acids. CDR1 is LNHDA, CDR2 SQIVND, per germline (reference sequence). DNA for the CDR3: TGTGCCAGTCTCCGGGACAGGGAGTTGGGTAACTATGGCTACACCTTC. Its translation: CASLRDRELGNYGYTF.

The chain carries TRBV7-9 and TRBJ2-7; TRBD1 agrees at 7 bases. From germline, CDR1 is SEHNR and CDR2 FQNEAQ (reference sequence). The CDR3 runs to 15 residues. Trimming at V came to 5 bases and at J to 3 bases, leaving 10 bases not matched to a gene. CDR3 bases: TGTGCCAGCAGCGCACCGGGACAGAGCTACTACGAGCAGTACTTC. This encodes CASSAPGQSYYEQYF.

This clonotype was counted at least ten times. The V gene is TRBV7-2, the J gene TRBJ2-1; TRBD1 aligns across 7 bases. The junction had 4 bases not matched to a gene; V was cut back by 2 bases and J by 3 bases. This CDR3 contains 15 residues. From germline, CDR1 is SGHTA and CDR2 FQGNSA. Here the CDR3 reads CASSLRRTGYNEQFF. Here the CDR3 DNA reads TGTGCCAGCAGCTTAAGGCGGACAGGCTACAATGAGCAGTTCTTC.

This clonotype was counted between two and nine times. The chain carries TRBV19 and TRBJ2-7, with 8 bases lining up with TRBD2. The CDR3 spans 13 residues. J lost 3 bases, V lost 5 bases, and 3 bases had no gene match. CDR1 is LNHDA and CDR2 is SQIVND in the germline V gene (reference sequence). The CDR3 loop reads CASSFTSGYEQYF. CDR3 DNA: TGTGCCAGTAGTTTCACTAGCGGCTACGAGCAGTACTTC.

The chain has TRBV27 and TRBJ1-5, with TRBD1 as a possible D gene (6 bases). There are 13 residues in the CDR3. Trimming stripped 10 bases from V and 2 bases from J, with 12 bases between. The germline CDR1 and CDR2 sequences are MNHEY and SMNVEV (reference sequence). The CDR3 DNA reads as TGTGCCACACAGGAGGGGGGCAATCAGCCCCAGCATTTT. This sequence encodes CATQEGGNQPQHF.

Of note for this clonotype: At one end the junction does not follow the germline gene, possibly because of a read error. The chain carries TRBV6-6 and TRBJ2-3; D call uncertain. Germline lookup yields CDR1 MNHNY and CDR2 SVGAGI (reference sequence). The CDR3 loop spans 14 amino acids. CDR3 sequence: CASSYVTTTETQYF. The CDR3 DNA is TGTGCCAGCAGTTACGTGACCACCACAGAAACGCAGTATTTT.

This clonotype occurred a few times. This rearrangement joins TRBV29-1 to TRBJ2-7; D is possibly TRBD1 (6 bases). Germline CDR1 and CDR2: SQVTM and ANQGSEA. Trimming removed 7 bases from V and 4 bases from J, with 17 bases in between. There are 13 residues in the CDR3. CDR3 DNA: TGCAGCGCAGTCGGGACATCTCATTACGAGCAGTACTTC. Its translation: CSAVGTSHYEQYF.

The chain uses TRBV10-3 and TRBJ1-1; D not certain. The germline CDR1 and CDR2 sequences are ENHRY and SYGVKD. The CDR3 extends over 14 amino acids. V was cut by 2 bases and J by 1 base, with 8 bases left in between. The chain's CDR3 is CAISELIGNTEAFF. The CDR3 DNA reads TGTGCCATCAGTGAGCTGATCGGGAACACTGAAGCTTTCTTT.

V is TRBV27 and J is TRBJ2-7, with TRBD1 matching 7 bases. CDR3 length: 16 amino acids. The junction had 8 bases not matched to a gene; V was cut back by 0 bases and J by 3 bases. Germline-derived CDR1 and CDR2 are MNHEY and SMNVEV (reference sequence). CDR3 loop: CASSLSPGQRVYEQYF. CDR3 nucleotides: TGTGCCAGCAGTTTATCCCCGGGACAGAGGGTCTACGAGCAGTACTTC.